This paragraph covers one T cell receptor (beta chain) sequence. The data stem from a study of cytomegalovirus exposure and HLA in healthy donors. The data were produced by immunoSEQ multiplex PCR, yet TCRdb's version contains in-frame clones alone and is incomplete. The table shows some 200,000 clones, with about 89% occurring only once. The CDR3 covers 13 residues. Germline V CDR1 and CDR2: SQVTM, ANQGSEA. With 4 bases removed from V and 1 base from J, the gap between germline ends came to 10 bases. This TCR came from a young woman in good health and CMV-seronegative. This chain links TRBV29-1 with TRBJ2-5; the D is unclear. Sample: PBMCs. Here the CDR3 DNA reads TGCAGCGTTGTTCTACGGTTCCAAGAGACCCAGTACTTC. Its protein is CSVVLRFQETQYF.